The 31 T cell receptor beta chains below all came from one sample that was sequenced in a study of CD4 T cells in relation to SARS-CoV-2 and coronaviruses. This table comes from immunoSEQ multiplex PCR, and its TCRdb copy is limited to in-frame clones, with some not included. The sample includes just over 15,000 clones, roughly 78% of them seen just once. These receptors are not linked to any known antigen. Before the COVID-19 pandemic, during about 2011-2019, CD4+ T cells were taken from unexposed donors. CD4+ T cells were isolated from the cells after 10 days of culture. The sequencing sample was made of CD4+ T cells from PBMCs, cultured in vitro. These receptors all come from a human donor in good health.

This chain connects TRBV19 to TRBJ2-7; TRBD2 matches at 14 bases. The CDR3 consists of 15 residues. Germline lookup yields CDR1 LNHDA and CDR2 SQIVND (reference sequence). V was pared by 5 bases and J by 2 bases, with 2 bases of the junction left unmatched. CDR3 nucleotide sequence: TGTGCCAGTAGTGTGGGACTAGCGGGGGCCTACGAGCAGTACTTC. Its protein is CASSVGLAGAYEQYF. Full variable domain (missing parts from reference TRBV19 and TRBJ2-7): DGGITQSPKYLFRKEGQNVTLSCEQNLNHDAMYWYRQDPGQGLRLIYYSQIVNDFQKGDIAEGYSVSREKKESFPLTVTSAQKNPTAFYLCASSVGLAGAYEQYFGPGTRLTVT.

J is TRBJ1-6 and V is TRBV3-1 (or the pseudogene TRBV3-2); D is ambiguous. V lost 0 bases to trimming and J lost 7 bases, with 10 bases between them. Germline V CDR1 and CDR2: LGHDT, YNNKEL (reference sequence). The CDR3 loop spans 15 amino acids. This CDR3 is CASSQEFSANSPLHF. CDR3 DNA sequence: TGTGCCAGCAGCCAAGAGTTCTCAGCCAATTCACCCCTCCACTTT.

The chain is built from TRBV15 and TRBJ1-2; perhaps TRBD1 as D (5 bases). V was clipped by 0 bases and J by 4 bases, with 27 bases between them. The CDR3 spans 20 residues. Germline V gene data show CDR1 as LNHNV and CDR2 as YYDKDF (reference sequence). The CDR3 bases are TGTGCCACCAGCAGAGATTTTAGTCGCCTGGGGACCGGGGACCTCTATGGCTACACCTTC. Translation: CATSRDFSRLGTGDLYGYTF.

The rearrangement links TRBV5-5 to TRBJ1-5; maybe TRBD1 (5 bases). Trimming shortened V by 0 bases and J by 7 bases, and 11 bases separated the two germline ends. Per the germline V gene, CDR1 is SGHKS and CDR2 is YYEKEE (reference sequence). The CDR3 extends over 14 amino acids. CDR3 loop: CASSLDPGRQPQHF. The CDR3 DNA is TGTGCCAGCAGCTTGGATCCAGGGCGGCAGCCCCAGCATTTT. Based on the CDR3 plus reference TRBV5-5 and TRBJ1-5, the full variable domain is DAGVTQSPTHLIKTRGQQVTLRCSPISGHKSVSWYQQVLGQGPQFIFQYYEKEERGRGNFPDRFSARQFPNYSSELNVNALLLGDSALYLCASSLDPGRQPQHFGDGTRLSIL.

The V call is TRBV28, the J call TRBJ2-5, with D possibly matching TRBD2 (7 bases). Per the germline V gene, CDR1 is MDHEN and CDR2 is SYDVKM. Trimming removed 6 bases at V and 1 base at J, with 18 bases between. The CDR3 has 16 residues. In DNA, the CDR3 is TGTGCCAGCAGGTTTGCTGGGGGGGCGGTCCAAGAGACCCAGTACTTC. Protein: CASRFAGGAVQETQYF.

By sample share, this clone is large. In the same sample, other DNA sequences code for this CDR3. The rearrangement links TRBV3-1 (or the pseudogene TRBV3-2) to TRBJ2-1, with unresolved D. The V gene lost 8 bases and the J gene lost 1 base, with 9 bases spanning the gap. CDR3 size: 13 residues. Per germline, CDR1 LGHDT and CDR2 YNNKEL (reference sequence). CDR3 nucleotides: TGTGCCAGCCGTGGATTGTCCTACAATGAGCAGTTCTTC. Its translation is CASRGLSYNEQFF.

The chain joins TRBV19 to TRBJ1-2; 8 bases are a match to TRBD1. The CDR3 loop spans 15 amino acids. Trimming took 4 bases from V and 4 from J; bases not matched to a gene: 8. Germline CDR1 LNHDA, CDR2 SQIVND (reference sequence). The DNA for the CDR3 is TGTGCCAGTAGTACCCGGACAGGGCTTACCTATGGCTACACCTTC. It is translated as CASSTRTGLTYGYTF. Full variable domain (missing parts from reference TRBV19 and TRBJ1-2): DGGITQSPKYLFRKEGQNVTLSCEQNLNHDAMYWYRQDPGQGLRLIYYSQIVNDFQKGDIAEGYSVSREKKESFPLTVTSAQKNPTAFYLCASSTRTGLTYGYTFGSGTRLTVV.

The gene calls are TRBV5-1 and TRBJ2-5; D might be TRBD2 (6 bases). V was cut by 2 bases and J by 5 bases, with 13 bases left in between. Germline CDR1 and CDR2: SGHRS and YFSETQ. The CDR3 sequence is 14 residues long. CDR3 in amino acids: CASSFGQGGETQYF. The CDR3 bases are TGCGCCAGCAGCTTCGGGCAGGGAGGCGAGACCCAGTACTTC.

CDR3 region: CASSLEGGQRNTEAFF. The CDR3 DNA is TGTGCCAGCAGTTTGGAGGGGGGTCAGAGGAACACTGAAGCTTTCTTT. The V and J genes are TRBV27 and TRBJ1-1, with D possibly matching TRBD1 (6 bases). CDR3 length: 16 residues. Germline V CDR1 and CDR2: MNHEY, SMNVEV (reference sequence). The V gene lost 3 bases and the J gene lost 1 base, with 15 bases spanning the gap.

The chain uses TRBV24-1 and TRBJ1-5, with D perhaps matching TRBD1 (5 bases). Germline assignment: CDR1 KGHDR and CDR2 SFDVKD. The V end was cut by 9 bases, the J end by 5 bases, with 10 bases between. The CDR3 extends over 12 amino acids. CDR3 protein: CATQGHHQPQHF. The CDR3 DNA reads TGTGCCACCCAGGGCCACCATCAGCCCCAGCATTTT.

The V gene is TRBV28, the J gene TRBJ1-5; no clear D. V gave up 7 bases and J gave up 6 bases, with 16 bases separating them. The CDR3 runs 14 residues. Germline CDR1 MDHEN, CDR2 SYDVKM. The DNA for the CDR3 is TGTGCCAGCAACCCTTATACCGGGTCTCAGCCCCAGCATTTT. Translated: CASNPYTGSQPQHF.

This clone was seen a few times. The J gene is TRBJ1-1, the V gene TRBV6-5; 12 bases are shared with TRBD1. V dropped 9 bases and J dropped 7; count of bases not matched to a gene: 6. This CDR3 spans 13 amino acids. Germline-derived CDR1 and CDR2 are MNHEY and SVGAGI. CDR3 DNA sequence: TGTGCCAGTCGGGACAGGGGGCAAAGTGAAGCTTTCTTT. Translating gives CASRDRGQSEAFF.

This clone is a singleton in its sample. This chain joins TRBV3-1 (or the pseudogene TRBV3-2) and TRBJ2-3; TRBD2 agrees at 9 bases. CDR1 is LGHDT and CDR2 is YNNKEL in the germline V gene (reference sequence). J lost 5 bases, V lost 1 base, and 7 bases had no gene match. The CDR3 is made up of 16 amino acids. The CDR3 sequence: CASSQAAGGWGDTQYF. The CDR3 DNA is TGTGCCAGCAGCCAAGCCGCGGGGGGGTGGGGAGATACGCAGTATTTT.

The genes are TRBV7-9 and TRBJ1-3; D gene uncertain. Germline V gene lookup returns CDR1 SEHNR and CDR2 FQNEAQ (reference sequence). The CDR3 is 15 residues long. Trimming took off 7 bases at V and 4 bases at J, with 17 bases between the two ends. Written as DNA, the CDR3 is TGTGCCAGCACCCGTAGCCGGATCGGAGGAAACACCATATATTTT. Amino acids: CASTRSRIGGNTIYF.

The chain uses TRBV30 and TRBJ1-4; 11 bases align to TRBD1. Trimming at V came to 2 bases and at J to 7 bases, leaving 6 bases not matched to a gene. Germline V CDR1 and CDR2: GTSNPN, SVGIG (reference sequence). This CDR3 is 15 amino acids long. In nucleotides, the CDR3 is TGTGCCTGGAGTTCCAGGACAGGGGGCTTTGAAAAACTGTTTTTT. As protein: CAWSSRTGGFEKLFF.

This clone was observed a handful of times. CDR3 loop: CASSYSVRTVYEQYF. DNA of the CDR3: TGTGCCAGCAGTTACTCGGTTCGGACGGTCTACGAGCAGTACTTC. The chain carries TRBV6-5 and TRBJ2-7; D is unresolved. Germline-derived CDR1 and CDR2 are MNHEY and SVGAGI. V was cut by 0 bases and J by 3 bases, with 12 bases left in between. The CDR3 consists of 15 residues.

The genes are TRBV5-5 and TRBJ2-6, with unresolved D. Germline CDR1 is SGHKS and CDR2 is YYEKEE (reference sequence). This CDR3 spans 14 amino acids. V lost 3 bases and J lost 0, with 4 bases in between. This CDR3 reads CASSSSSGANVLTF. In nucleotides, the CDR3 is TGTGCCAGCAGCTCCAGCTCTGGGGCCAACGTCCTGACTTTC.

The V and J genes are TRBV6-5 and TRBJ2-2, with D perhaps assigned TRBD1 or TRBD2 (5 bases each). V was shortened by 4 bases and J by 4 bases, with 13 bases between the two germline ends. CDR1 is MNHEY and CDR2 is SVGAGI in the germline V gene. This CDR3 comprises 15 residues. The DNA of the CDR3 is TGTGCCAGCAGTTGGGACGCAGGTACCACCGGGGAGCTGTTTTTT. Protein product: CASSWDAGTTGELFF.

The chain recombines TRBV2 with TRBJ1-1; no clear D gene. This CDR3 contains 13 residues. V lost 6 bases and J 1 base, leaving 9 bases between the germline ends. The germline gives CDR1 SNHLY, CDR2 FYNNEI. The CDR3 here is CASRLDGNTEAFF. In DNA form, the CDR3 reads TGTGCCAGCAGGTTGGACGGGAACACTGAAGCTTTCTTT.

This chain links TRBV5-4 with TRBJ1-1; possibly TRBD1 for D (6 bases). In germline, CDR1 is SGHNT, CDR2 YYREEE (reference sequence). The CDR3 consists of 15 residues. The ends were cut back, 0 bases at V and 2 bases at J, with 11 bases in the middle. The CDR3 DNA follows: TGTGCCAGCAGCTTGGGGGCAGGGGCTAACACTGAAGCTTTCTTT. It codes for CASSLGAGANTEAFF.

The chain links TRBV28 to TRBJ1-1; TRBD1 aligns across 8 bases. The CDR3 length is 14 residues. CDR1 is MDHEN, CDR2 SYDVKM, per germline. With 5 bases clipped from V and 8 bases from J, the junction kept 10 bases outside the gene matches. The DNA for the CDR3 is TGTGCCAGCAGTCCGACAGGGGTGGGTAGCGAAGCTTTCTTT. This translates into CASSPTGVGSEAFF.

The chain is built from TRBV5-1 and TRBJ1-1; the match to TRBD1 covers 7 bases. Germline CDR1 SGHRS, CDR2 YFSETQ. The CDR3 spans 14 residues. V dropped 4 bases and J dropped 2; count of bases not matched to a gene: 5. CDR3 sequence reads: CASSVGQPNTEAFF. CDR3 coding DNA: TGCGCCAGCAGCGTGGGACAGCCCAACACTGAAGCTTTCTTT.

Written as DNA, the CDR3 is TGTGCCAGCAGCCCAGCGGGAGGAGCGAACAATGAGCAGTTCTTC. Translation gives CASSPAGGANNEQFF. This chain joins TRBV7-8 and TRBJ2-1, with TRBD2 identical over 9 bases. The CDR3 contains 15 residues. Germline V gene lookup returns CDR1 SGHVS and CDR2 FQNEAQ. J lost 5 bases, V lost 5 bases, and 7 bases had no gene match.

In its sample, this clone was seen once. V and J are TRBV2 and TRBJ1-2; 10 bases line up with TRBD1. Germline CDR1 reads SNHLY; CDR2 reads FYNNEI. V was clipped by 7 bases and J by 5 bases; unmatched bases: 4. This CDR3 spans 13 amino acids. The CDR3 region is CASTRQGAYGYTF. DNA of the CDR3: TGTGCCAGCACCCGACAGGGGGCATATGGCTACACCTTC.

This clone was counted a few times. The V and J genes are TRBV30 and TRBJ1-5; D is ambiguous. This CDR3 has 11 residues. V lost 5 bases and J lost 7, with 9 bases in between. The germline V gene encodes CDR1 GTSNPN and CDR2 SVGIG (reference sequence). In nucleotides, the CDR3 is TGTGCCTGGGGTGAAGAACAGCCCCAGCATTTT. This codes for CAWGEEQPQHF.

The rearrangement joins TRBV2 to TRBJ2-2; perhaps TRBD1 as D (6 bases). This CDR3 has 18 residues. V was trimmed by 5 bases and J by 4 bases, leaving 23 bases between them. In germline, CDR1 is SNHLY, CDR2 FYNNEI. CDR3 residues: CASSTDSERLAGTGELFF. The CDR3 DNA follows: TGTGCCAGCAGTACGGACAGCGAAAGGTTGGCAGGCACCGGGGAGCTGTTTTTT.

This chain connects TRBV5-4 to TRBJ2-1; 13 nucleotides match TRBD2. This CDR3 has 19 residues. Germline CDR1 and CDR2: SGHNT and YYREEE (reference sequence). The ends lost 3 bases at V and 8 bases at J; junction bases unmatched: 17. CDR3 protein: CASSSSALAGGRRDDEQFF. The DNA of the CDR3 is TGTGCCAGCAGCTCCTCCGCACTAGCGGGAGGGCGTCGCGACGATGAGCAGTTCTTC.

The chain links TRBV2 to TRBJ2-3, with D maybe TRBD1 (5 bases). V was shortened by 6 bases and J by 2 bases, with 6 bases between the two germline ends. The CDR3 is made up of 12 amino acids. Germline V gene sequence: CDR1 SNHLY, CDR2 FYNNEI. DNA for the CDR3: TGTGCCAGCAGGACAGTCACAGATACGCAGTATTTT. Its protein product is CASRTVTDTQYF.

DNA of the CDR3: TGTGCCAGCAGTGACCAACAGGGAATTCAGCCCCAGCATTTT. It specifies CASSDQQGIQPQHF. This rearrangement joins TRBV6-4 to TRBJ1-5, with a tentative D call TRBD1 (6 bases). CDR3 length: 14 residues. V dropped 2 bases and J dropped 6 bases, with 11 bases sitting between them. Germline CDR1 reads MRHNA; CDR2 reads SNTAGT.

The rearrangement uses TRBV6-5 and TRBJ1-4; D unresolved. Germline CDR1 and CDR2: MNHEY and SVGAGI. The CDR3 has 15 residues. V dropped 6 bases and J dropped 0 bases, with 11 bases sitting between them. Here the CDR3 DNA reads TGTGCCAGCAGCCGGGGAGAATCAACTAATGAAAAACTGTTTTTT. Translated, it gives CASSRGESTNEKLFF.

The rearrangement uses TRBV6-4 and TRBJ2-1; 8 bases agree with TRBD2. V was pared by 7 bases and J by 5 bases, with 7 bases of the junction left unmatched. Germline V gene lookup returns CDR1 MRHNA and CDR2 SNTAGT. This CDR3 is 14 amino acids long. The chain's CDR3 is CASKGTSGHNEQFF. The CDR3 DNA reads TGTGCCAGCAAGGGTACTAGCGGTCACAATGAGCAGTTCTTC.